The 7 T cell receptor beta chains in this list originate from one sample, sequenced in a study of Ad26.COV2.S vaccination and SARS-CoV-2 variants. Specified treatment: roughly 20 received Ad26.COV2.S at low or high dose, single or two shots; a few received placebo; per-sample allocation not given. Specimen acquisition occurred on day 63 following the initial vaccine or placebo injection. Method: immunoSEQ multiplex PCR; TCRdb's copy keeps in-frame clones and lacks some. The table shows around 300,000 clones, with roughly nine tenths occurring only once. This sample comprised peripheral blood, obtained in a trial of Ad26.COV2.S vaccine versus placebo. The receptors were gathered from a person between 18 and 65 years old who received the Ad26.COV2.S COVID-19 vaccine or a placebo.

J is TRBJ1-4 and V is TRBV14; no firm D call. The CDR3 runs 13 residues. V lost 4 bases and J lost 4, with 7 bases in between. Germline V gene data show CDR1 as SGHDN and CDR2 as FVKESK. The CDR3 spells CASSRAYNEKLFF. The CDR3, as DNA: TGTGCCAGCAGCCGGGCCTATAATGAAAAACTGTTTTTT.

The V call is TRBV11-1, the J call TRBJ2-1; 7 bases agree with TRBD2. Germline CDR1 is SGHAT and CDR2 is FQDESV (reference sequence). The CDR3 contains 15 residues. V trimming: 5 bases; J trimming: 10 bases; junction bases outside the gene matches: 14. The CDR3 region is CASSRGEAATWEQFF. The CDR3 nucleotides are TGTGCCAGCAGCCGGGGGGAAGCGGCTACATGGGAGCAGTTCTTC.

The V and J genes are TRBV4-2 and TRBJ1-1, with D perhaps matching TRBD1 (5 bases). V dropped 3 bases and J dropped 0 bases, with 11 bases sitting between them. From germline, CDR1 is LGHNA and CDR2 YNFKEQ. The CDR3 is 15 residues long. The CDR3 spells CASSQPTGMNTEAFF. DNA for the CDR3: TGTGCCAGCAGCCAGCCTACAGGAATGAACACTGAAGCTTTCTTT.

V is TRBV19 and J is TRBJ2-1, with 10 bases aligning to TRBD2. Germline V gene sequence: CDR1 LNHDA, CDR2 SQIVND (reference sequence). V lost 10 bases and J lost 4; bases outside the gene matches: 7. CDR3 size: 14 residues. The CDR3 loop reads CATKVAGGYNEQFF. Here the CDR3 DNA reads TGTGCCACTAAAGTAGCGGGGGGATACAATGAGCAGTTCTTC. Supplemented by reference TRBV19 and TRBJ2-1, the full variable domain reads DGGITQSPKYLFRKEGQNVTLSCEQNLNHDAMYWYRQDPGQGLRLIYYSQIVNDFQKGDIAEGYSVSREKKESFPLTVTSAQKNPTAFYLCATKVAGGYNEQFFGPGTRLTVL.

This rearrangement joins TRBV12-5 to TRBJ1-1, with D possibly TRBD1 on 5 matching bases. The CDR3 contains 16 residues. The germline V and J ends were trimmed by 4 bases and 1 base, with 16 bases remaining between them. CDR1 and CDR2 (germline): LGHNT, FRNRAP. CDR3 sequence reads: CASGSRNRQPNTEAFF. The DNA of the CDR3 is TGTGCTAGTGGTTCCAGGAATCGACAGCCGAACACTGAAGCTTTCTTT.

This chain joins TRBV19 and TRBJ2-5; D is unclear. Germline loops: CDR1 LNHDA, CDR2 SQIVND (reference sequence). This CDR3 is 13 amino acids long. Trimming took off 3 bases at V and 5 bases at J, with 10 bases between the two ends. DNA of the CDR3: TGTGCCAGTAGTATCGTTTGGTCTGAGACCCAGTACTTC. Its protein product is CASSIVWSETQYF.

The CDR3 sequence is CAIRGGANYNEQFF. The CDR3 region has the DNA TGTGCCATCAGGGGGGGCGCGAACTACAATGAGCAGTTCTTC. The V and J genes are TRBV10-3 and TRBJ2-1; D possibly uses TRBD1 or TRBD2 (6 bases each). V was clipped by 6 bases and J by 3 bases, with 12 bases between them. The CDR3 totals 14 residues. Per the germline V gene, CDR1 is ENHRY and CDR2 is SYGVKD.